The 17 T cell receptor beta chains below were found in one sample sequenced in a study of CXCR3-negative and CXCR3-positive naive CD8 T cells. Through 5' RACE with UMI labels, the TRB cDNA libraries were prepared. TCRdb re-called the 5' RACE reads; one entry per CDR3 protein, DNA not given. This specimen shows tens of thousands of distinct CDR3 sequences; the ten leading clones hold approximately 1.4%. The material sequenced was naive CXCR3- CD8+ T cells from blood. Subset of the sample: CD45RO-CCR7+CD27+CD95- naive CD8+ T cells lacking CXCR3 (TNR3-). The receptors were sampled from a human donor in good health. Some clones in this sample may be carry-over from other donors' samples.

The CDR3 region is CATSTNLDREGNQPQHF. The chain links TRBV15 to TRBJ1-5; TCRdb picks TRBD1, but there is no DNA to check that call. CDR3 length: 17 amino acids. Germline values: CDR1 LNHNV, CDR2 YYDKDF (reference sequence).

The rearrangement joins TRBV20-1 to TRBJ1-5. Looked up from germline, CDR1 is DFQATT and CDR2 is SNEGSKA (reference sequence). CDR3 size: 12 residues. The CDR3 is CSAKYSNQPQHF.

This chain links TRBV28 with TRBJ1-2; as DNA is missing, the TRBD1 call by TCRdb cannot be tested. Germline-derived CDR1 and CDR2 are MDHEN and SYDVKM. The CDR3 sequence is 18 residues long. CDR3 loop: CASTAMSPGTGGWYGYTF.

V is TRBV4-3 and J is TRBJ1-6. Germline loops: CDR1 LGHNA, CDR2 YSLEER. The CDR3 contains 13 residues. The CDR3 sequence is CASSQDRHSPLHF.

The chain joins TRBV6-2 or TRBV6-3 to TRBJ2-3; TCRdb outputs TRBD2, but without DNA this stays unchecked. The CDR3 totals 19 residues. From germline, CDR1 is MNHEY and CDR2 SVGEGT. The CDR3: CASSYTGLAGPQDTDTQYF.

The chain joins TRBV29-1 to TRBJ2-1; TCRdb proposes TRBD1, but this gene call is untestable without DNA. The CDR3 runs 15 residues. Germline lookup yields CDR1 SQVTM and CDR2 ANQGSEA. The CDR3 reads CSVQLRTGLYNEQFF.

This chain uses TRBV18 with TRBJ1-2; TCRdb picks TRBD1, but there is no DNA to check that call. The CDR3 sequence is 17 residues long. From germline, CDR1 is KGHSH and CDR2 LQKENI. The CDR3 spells CASSPPAGGLVVYGYTF.

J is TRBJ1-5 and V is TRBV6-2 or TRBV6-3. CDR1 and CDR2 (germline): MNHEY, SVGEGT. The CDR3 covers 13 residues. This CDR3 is CASSFYSNQPQHF.

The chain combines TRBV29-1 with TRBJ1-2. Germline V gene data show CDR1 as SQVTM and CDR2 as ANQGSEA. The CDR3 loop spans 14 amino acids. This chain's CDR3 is CSVSVLGDNYGYTF.

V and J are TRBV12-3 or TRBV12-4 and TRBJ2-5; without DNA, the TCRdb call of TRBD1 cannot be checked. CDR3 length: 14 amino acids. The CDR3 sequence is CASRLTGNGETQYF.

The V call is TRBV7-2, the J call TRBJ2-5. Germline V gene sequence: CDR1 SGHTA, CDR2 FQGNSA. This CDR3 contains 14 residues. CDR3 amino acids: CASSLDSNQETQYF. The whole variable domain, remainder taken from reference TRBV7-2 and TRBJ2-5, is GAGVSQSPSNKVTEKGKDVELRCDPISGHTALYWYRQSLGQGLEFLIYFQGNSAPDKSGLPSDRFSAERTGGSVSTLTIQRTQQEDSAVYLCASSLDSNQETQYFGPGTRLLVL.

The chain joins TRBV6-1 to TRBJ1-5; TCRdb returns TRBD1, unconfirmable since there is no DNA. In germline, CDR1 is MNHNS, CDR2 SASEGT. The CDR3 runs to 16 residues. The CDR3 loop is CASIPGTGDSNQPQHF.

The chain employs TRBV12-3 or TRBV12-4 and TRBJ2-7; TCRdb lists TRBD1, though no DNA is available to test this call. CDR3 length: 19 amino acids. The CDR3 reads CASSFPSGGSPGPSYEQYF.

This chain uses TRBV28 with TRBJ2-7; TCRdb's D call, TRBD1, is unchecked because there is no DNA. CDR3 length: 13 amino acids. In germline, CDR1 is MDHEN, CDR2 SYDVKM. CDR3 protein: CASSYRGSSEQYF.

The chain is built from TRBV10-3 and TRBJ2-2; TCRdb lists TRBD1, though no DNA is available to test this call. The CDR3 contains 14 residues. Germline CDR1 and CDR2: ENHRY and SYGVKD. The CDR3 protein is CAISEQGNTGELFF.

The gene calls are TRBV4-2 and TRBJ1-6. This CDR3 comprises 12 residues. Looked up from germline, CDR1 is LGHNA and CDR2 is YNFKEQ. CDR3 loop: CASRDEATPLHF.

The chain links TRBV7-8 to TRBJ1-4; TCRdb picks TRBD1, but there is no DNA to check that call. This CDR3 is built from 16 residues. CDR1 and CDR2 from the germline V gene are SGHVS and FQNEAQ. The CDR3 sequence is CASSLATGTGSEKLFF.